A single sample is the source of the 17 T cell receptor beta chains below, sequenced in a study of T cells expressing NK-cell markers. TCRdb reprocessed the 5' RACE reads; each CDR3 protein has one entry and no DNA is given. The sample table includes about 190,000 distinct CDR3 sequences. Specimen: blood T cells: a sorted CD56 or NKG2C T cell subset, CD4+ or CD8+ T cells, or bulk PBMC T cells (not recorded which). These receptors came from a man aged 18-70 years in good health.

V and J are TRBV7-6 and TRBJ2-2; TCRdb calls TRBD1, which cannot be checked without DNA. CDR3 length: 16 residues. The germline gives CDR1 SGHVS, CDR2 FNYEAQ. CDR3: CASSLMTGRGAGELFF.

This chain joins TRBV11-2 and TRBJ1-2; lacking DNA, the TRBD1 call made by TCRdb goes unchecked. The CDR3 is made up of 13 amino acids. CDR1 and CDR2 (germline): SGHAT, FQNNGV. The CDR3 spells CASSGGWTESYTF.

The chain combines TRBV9 with TRBJ1-2; lacking DNA, the TRBD1 call made by TCRdb goes unchecked. Germline V gene lookup returns CDR1 SGDLS and CDR2 YYNGEE. The CDR3 contains 15 residues. Here the CDR3 reads CASSAGTGLSYGYTF.

The chain joins TRBV6-5 to TRBJ2-2. CDR1 and CDR2 from the germline V gene are MNHEY and SVGAGI. This CDR3 contains 12 residues. This CDR3 is CASSYGGGELFF.

CDR3 protein: CAISETAGDGYTF. This sequence joins TRBV10-3 and TRBJ1-2; TCRdb gives TRBD1 as the D gene, but with no DNA this cannot be confirmed. The germline V gene has CDR1 ENHRY and CDR2 SYGVKD. The length of the CDR3 is 13 residues.

The chain couples TRBV12-5 to TRBJ2-3. CDR1 and CDR2 from the germline V gene are LGHNT and FRNRAP. This CDR3 region has 14 residues. The CDR3 sequence: CASGLVLSTDTQYF. Variable domain in full (rest from reference TRBV12-5 and TRBJ2-3): DARVTQTPRHKVTEMGQEVTMRCQPILGHNTVFWYRQTMMQGLELLAYFRNRAPLDDSGMPKDRFSAEMPDATLATLKIQPSEPRDSAVYFCASGLVLSTDTQYFGPGTRLTVL.

The V gene is TRBV29-1, the J gene TRBJ2-7. The CDR3 extends over 14 amino acids. Per germline, CDR1 SQVTM and CDR2 ANQGSEA. The CDR3 is CSVEILGRPYEQYF.

The chain employs TRBV5-6 and TRBJ2-7; TCRdb's D gene call, TRBD1, goes unchecked for lack of DNA. CDR1 is SGHDT, CDR2 YYEEEE, per germline. CDR3 length: 13 residues. The CDR3 sequence: CASTRGGTYEQYF.

The chain has TRBV7-9 and TRBJ1-2; TCRdb designates TRBD1, a call that cannot be tested without DNA. This CDR3 region has 14 residues. The germline V gene has CDR1 SEHNR and CDR2 FQNEAQ (reference sequence). The CDR3 reads CASRRDSSNYGYTF.

The chain uses TRBV6-1 and TRBJ2-2; the D gene TCRdb calls, TRBD1, cannot be checked with no DNA. The germline CDR1 and CDR2 sequences are MNHNS and SASEGT. The CDR3 is made up of 16 amino acids. The CDR3 loop reads CASLRDGTANTGELFF.

The CDR3 sequence is CASSPGQGWDGYTF. This chain uses TRBV11-2 with TRBJ1-2; TCRdb returns TRBD1, unconfirmable since there is no DNA. The CDR3 totals 14 residues. CDR1 is SGHAT, CDR2 FQNNGV, per germline.

V gene TRBV12-3 or TRBV12-4 combines with J gene TRBJ1-1; TCRdb's assignment of TRBD1 cannot be checked, as there is no DNA. The CDR3 spans 15 residues. Here the CDR3 reads CASSRPQGMGTEAFF.

The chain uses TRBV6-2 or TRBV6-3 and TRBJ2-7. This CDR3 region has 13 residues. Germline V lookup: CDR1 MNHEY, CDR2 SVGEGT. CDR3 region: CASSYGMSYEQYF.

The chain's CDR3 is CASSFKGGHLPQHF. The gene calls are TRBV7-8 and TRBJ1-5; TCRdb's D call of TRBD1 is untestable without DNA. CDR1 is SGHVS and CDR2 is FQNEAQ in the germline V gene. The CDR3 totals 14 residues.

The V call is TRBV12-3 or TRBV12-4, the J call TRBJ2-3; TCRdb proposes TRBD1, but this gene call is untestable without DNA. The CDR3 loop spans 15 amino acids. The CDR3 here is CASTKEDREGYTQYF.

The chain uses TRBV3-1 and TRBJ2-2; TCRdb returns TRBD1, unconfirmable since there is no DNA. The length of the CDR3 is 15 residues. The germline V gene encodes CDR1 LGHDT and CDR2 YNNKEL (reference sequence). CDR3 in amino acids: CASSRDREGAGELFF.

This chain uses TRBV14 with TRBJ2-1; there is no DNA to check the TCRdb D call of TRBD2. CDR1 and CDR2 (germline): SGHDN, FVKESK. The CDR3 consists of 14 residues. The CDR3 region is CASSQGGEFNEQFF.